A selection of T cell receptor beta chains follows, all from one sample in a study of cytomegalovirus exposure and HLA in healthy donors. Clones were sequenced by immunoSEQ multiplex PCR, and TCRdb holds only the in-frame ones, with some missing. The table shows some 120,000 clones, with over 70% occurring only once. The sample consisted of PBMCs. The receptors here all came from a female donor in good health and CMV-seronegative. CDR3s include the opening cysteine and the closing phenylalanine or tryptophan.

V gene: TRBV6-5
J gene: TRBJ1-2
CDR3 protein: CASSPYRVNYGYTF

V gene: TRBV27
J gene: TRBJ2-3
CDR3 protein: CASSLQQGDSTDTQYF

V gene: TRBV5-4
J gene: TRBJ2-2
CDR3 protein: CASSLGGNTGELFF

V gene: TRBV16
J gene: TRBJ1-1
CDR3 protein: CASRPTGSTEAFF

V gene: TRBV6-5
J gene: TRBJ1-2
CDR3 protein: CASSEWGTGSGYTF

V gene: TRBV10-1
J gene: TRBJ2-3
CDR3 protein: CASSEGLAGADTQYF

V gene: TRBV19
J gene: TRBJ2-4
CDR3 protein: CASSDTGKGNSQYF

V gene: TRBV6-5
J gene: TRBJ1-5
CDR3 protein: CASRRTSAQPQHF

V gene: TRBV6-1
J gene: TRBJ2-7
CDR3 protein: CASSFIVGSRYEQYF

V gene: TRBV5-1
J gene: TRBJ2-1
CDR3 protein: CASSTGLNYNEQFF

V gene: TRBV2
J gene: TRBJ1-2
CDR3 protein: CASSSQLTGSLGGYTF

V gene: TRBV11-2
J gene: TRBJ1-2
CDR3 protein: CASSLDRDRGYGYTF

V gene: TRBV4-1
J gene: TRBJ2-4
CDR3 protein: CASSQEETSGGKNIQYF

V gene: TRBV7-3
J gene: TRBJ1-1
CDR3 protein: CASSSTGQGGAEAFF

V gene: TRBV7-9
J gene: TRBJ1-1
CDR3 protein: CASSDTPLTPEAFF

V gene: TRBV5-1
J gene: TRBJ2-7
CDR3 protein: CASSLGAGPYEQYF

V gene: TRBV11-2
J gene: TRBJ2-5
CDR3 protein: CASSLGPGPQETQYF

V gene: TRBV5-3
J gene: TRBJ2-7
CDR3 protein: CARSPGLAGVKDEQYF

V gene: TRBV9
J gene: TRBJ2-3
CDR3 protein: CASSPFTRDTDTQYF

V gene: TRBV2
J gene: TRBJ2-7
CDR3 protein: CASNLQGYEQYF

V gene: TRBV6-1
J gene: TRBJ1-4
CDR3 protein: CASSASVYVYGEKLFF

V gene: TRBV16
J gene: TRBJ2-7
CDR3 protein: CASREWAGESYEQYF

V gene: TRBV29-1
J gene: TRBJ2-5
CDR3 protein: CSVEDWTGQETQYF

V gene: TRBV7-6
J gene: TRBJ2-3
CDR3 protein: CASSRDWSTDTQYF

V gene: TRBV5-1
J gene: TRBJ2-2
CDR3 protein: CASSGYGQGKIPNTGELFF

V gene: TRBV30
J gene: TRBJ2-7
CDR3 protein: CAWSPKLSSYEQYF

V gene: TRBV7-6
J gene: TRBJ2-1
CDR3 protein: CASSDQGWSNNEQFF

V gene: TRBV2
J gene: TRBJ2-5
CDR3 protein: CASSENSQETQYF

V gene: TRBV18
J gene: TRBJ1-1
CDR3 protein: CASSPTLRAGATEAFF

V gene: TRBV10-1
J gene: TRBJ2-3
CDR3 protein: CASSGAGDADTQYF

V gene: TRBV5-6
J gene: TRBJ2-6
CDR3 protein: CASIGQGGVSGANVLTF

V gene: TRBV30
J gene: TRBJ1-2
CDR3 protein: CAWSLGTDYGYTF

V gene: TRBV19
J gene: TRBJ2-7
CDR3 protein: CASSIEGEYEQYF

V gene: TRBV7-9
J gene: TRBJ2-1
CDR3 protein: CSSSSNSGGNEQFF

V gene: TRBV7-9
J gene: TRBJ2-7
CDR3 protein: CASSPPGQGVYEQYF

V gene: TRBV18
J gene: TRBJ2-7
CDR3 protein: CASAKQGAREQYF

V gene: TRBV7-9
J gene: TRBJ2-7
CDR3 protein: CSSSPSRETTYEQYF

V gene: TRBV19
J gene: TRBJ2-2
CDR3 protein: CASSPGTVNTGELFF

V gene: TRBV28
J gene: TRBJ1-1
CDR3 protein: CASSERGRVTEAFF

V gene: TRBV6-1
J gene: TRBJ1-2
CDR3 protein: CASSDKTRQVGYGYTF

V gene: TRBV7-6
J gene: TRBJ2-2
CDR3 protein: CASSLGQNTGELFF

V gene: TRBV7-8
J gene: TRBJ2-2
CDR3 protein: CASSDPGTGLFGELFF

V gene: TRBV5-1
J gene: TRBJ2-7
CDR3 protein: CASSRDSLEQYF

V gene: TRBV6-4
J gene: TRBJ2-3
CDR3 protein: CASSAGSTDTQYF

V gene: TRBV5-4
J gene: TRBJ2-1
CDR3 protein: CASSLVGQATGEQFF

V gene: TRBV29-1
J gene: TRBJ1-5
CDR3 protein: CSAARGSNQPQHF

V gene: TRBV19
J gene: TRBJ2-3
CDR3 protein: CASSIGDTQYF

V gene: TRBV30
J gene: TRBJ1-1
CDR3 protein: CAWSVAGRGMGTEAFF

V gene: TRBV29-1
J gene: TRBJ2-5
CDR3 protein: CSVGPLGGGQETQYF

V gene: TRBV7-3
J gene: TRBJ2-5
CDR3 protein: CASSPNTEETQYF

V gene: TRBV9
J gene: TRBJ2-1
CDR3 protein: CASSVSGALPSAYNEQFF

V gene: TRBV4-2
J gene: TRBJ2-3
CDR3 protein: CASSQDLATSTDTQYF

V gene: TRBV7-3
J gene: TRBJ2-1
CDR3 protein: CASSRVAGWYNEQFF

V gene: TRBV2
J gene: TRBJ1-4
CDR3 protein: CASSEANGEKLFF

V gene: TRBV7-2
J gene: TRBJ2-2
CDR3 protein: CASIRRATAAGELFF

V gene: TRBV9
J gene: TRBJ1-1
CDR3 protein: CASSPRQAANTEAFF

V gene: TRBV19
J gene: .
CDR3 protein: CASSEAPGGDYEQYF

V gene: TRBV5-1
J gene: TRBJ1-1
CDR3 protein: CASSSGRNMNTEAFF

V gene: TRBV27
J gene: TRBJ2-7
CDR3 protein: CASSYETSGFYEQYF